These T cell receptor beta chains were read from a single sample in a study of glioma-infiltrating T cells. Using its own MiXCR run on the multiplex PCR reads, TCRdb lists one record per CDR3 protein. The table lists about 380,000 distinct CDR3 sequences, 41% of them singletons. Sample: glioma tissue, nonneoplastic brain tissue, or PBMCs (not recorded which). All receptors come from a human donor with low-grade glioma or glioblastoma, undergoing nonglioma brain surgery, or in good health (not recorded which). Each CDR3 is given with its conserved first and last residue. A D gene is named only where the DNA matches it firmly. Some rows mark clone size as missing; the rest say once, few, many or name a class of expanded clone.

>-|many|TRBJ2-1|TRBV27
CASSLPGFLNKQFF
TGTGCCAGCAGTTTACCTGGGTTCCTTAATAAGCAGTTCTTC
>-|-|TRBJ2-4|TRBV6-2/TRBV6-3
CASSLMGTGAKNIQYF
TGTGCCAGCAGTTTGATGGGGACGGGGGCCAAAAACATTCAGTACTTC
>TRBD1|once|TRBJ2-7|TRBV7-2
CASSSRQGVYEQYF
TGTGCCAGCAGCTCGAGGCAGGGGGTCTACGAGCAGTACTTC
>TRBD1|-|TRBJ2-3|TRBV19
CASSITDRGGTDTQYF
TGTGCCAGTAGTATAACCGACAGGGGGGGCACAGATACGCAGTATTTT
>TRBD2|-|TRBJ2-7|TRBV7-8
CASSSWTSVAYEQYF
TGTGCCAGCAGCTCCTGGACTAGCGTTGCCTACGAGCAGTACTTC
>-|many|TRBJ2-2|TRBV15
CATSRVLGTANTGELFF
TGTGCCACCAGCAGAGTTTTGGGGACGGCGAACACCGGGGAGCTGTTTTTT
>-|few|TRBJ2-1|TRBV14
CASSQDRGWNEQFF
TGTGCCAGCAGCCAAGACAGGGGATGGAATGAGCAGTTCTTC
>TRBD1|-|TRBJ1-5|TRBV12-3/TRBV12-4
CASRGQGDNQPQHF
TGTGCCAGCAGGGGACAGGGGGACAATCAGCCCCAGCATTTT
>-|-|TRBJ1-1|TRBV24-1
CATSDGGGTEAFF
TGTGCCACCAGTGATGGGGGGGGCACTGAAGCTTTCTTT
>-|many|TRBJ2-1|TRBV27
CASSPQGNEQFF
TGTGCCAGCAGTCCCCAAGGAAATGAGCAGTTCTTC
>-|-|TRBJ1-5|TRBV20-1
CSASPGNNQPQHF
TGCAGTGCCTCCCCCGGGAACAATCAGCCCCAGCATTTT
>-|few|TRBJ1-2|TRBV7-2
CASSLRGQENYGYTF
TGTGCCAGCAGCTTACGCGGACAAGAAAACTATGGCTACACCTTC
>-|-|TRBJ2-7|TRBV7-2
CASSLMGLSSYEQYF
TGTGCCAGCAGCTTAATGGGACTGTCCTCCTACGAGCAGTACTTC
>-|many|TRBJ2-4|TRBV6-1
CASSPRDIQYF
TGTGCCAGCAGTCCTCGGGACATTCAGTACTTC
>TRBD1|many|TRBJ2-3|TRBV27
CASSPTGADTQYF
TGTGCCAGCAGTCCCACAGGGGCAGATACGCAGTATTTT
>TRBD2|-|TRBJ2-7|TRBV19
CASSWGLAGSYEQYF
TGTGCCAGTAGCTGGGGACTAGCGGGAAGCTACGAGCAGTACTTC
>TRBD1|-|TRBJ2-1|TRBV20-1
CSAMTGSSYNEQFF
TGCAGTGCCATGACAGGGAGCTCCTACAATGAGCAGTTCTTC
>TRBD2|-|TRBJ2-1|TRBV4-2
CASSLGTSGREQFF
TGTGCCAGCAGCTTAGGGACTAGCGGGAGAGAGCAGTTCTTC
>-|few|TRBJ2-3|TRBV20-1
CSARSPGVLQDTQYF
TGCAGTGCTAGATCCCCGGGAGTACTTCAAGATACGCAGTATTTT
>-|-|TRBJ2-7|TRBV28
CASSPKESLSVPYEQYF
TGTGCCAGCAGTCCCAAGGAGTCGTTGTCCGTACCCTACGAGCAGTACTTC
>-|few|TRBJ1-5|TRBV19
CASSMGFMQPQHF
TGTGCCAGTAGTATGGGGTTTATGCAGCCCCAGCATTTT
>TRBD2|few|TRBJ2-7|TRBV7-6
CASSLVAGVPYEQYF
TGTGCCAGCAGCTTGGTGGCGGGAGTGCCCTACGAGCAGTACTTC
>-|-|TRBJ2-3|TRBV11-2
CASSLDGVDTQYF
TGTGCCAGCAGCTTAGATGGAGTAGATACGCAGTATTTT
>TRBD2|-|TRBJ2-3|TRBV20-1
CSAGPAGGTDTQYF
TGCAGTGCGGGACCAGCGGGAGGGACAGATACGCAGTATTTT
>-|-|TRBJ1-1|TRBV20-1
CSARISENTEAFF
TGCAGTGCTAGAATTTCAGAAAACACTGAAGCTTTCTTT
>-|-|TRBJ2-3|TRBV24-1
CATSTSHGDTQYF
TGTGCCACCAGTACCAGTCACGGAGATACGCAGTATTTT
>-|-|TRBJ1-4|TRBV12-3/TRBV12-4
CASSPGQTGEKLFF
TGTGCCAGCAGTCCAGGACAGACGGGTGAAAAACTGTTTTTT
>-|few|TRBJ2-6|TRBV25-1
CASSVYSGANVLTF
TGTGCCAGCAGTGTCTACTCTGGGGCCAACGTCCTGACTTTC
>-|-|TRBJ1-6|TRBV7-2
CASSQRRGLRNSPLHF
TGTGCCAGCAGCCAACGGAGAGGGCTCCGAAATTCACCCCTCCACTTT
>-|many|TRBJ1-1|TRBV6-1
CASMMEFFMNTEAFF
TGTGCCAGCATGATGGAGTTTTTCATGAACACTGAAGCTTTCTTT
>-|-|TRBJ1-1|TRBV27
CASSLSAGSNTGAFF
TGTGCCAGCAGTTTATCGGCAGGATCGAACACTGGAGCTTTCTTT
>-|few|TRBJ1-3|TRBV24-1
CATSDGQRNTIYF
TGTGCCACCAGTGATGGACAGCGAAACACCATATATTTT
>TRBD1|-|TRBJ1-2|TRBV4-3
CASSQGLTGIGSGYTF
TGCGCCAGCAGCCAAGGATTGACAGGGATCGGCTCTGGCTACACCTTC
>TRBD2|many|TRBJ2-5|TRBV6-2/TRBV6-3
CASSYSRTSGRGQTQYF
TGTGCCAGCAGTTACTCCAGGACTAGCGGGAGAGGCCAGACCCAGTACTTC
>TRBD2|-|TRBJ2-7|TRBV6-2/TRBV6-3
CASSSLATSAVSEQYF
TGTGCCAGCAGTTCCCTGGCGACTAGCGCGGTGTCGGAGCAGTACTTC
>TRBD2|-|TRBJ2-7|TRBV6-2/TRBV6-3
CASSYAGLAGSYEQYF
TGTGCCAGCAGTTACGCCGGACTAGCGGGATCGTACGAGCAGTACTTC
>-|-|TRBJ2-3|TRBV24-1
CATSDFTITDTQYF
TGTGCCACCAGTGATTTCACAATCACAGATACGCAGTATTTT
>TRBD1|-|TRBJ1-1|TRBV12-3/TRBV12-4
CASRQGAHAEAFF
TGTGCCAGCAGGCAGGGGGCTCACGCTGAAGCTTTCTTT
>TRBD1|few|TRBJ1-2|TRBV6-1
CASRTGTANYGYTF
TGTGCCAGCAGAACCGGGACAGCGAACTATGGCTACACCTTC
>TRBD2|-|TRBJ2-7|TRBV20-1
CSASYRRAGDEQYF
TGCAGTGCTAGTTATAGGCGGGCGGGGGACGAGCAGTACTTC
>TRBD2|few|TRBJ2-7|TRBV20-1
CSASTRLASYEQYF
TGCAGTGCTAGTACGAGACTAGCCTCCTACGAGCAGTACTTC
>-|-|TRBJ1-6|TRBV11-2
CASSLYRVSSPLHF
TGTGCCAGCAGCTTATACAGGGTCTCCTCACCCCTCCACTTT